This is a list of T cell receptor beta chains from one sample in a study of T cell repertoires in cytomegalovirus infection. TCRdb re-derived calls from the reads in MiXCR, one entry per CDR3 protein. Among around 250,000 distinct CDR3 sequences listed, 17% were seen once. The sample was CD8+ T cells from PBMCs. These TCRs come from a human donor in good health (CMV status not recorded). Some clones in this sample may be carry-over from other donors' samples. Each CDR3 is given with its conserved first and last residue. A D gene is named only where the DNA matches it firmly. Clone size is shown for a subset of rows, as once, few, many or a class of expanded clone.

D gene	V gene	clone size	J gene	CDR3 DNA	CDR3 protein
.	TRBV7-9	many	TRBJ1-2	TGTGCCAGCAGCTTAGCGGGCAGACTGGATTTTGGCGGCTACACCTTC	CASSLAGRLDFGGYTF
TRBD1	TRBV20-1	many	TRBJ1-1	TGCAGTGCTAACACCCGACAGGGTTGGACTGAAGCTTTCTTT	CSANTRQGWTEAFF
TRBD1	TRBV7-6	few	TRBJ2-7	TGTGCCAGCAGCTTAGAAGGCTTGGGGACAGGGGGATCTAGCTCCTACGAGCAGTACTTC	CASSLEGLGTGGSSSYEQYF
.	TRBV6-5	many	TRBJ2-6	TGTGCCAGCAGTTACAGTCCAGGGGATGGGGCCAACGTCCTGACTTTC	CASSYSPGDGANVLTF
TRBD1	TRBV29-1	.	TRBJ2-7	TGCAGCGTTCTCCTTGAGGACAGGGGTGGGGAGCAGTACTTC	CSVLLEDRGGEQYF
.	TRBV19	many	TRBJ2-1	TGTGCCAGTAGTATGGGAAAGGACATTTTTCTGGAATACAATGAGCAGTTCTTC	CASSMGKDIFLEYNEQFF
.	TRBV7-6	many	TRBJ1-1	TGTGCCAGCAGCCCCCATTTCGGGACCATGAACACTGAAGCTTTCTTT	CASSPHFGTMNTEAFF
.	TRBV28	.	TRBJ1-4	TGTGCCAGCAGTTTAAGTTTAGAGTCTGGACGAGATTATGAAAAACTGTTTTTT	CASSLSLESGRDYEKLFF
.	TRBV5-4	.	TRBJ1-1	TGTGCCAGCAGCTTGCCCAGGCTTGAAAACTCCAACACTGAAGCTTTCTTT	CASSLPRLENSNTEAFF
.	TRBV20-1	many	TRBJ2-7	TGCAGTGCCCCCCGTTTTCAGGCGTCGGGGTCCTACGAGCAGTACTTC	CSAPRFQASGSYEQYF
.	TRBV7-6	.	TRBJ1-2	TGTGCCAGCAGCTTAGACGGAGGGTTGGACTATGGCTACACCTTC	CASSLDGGLDYGYTF
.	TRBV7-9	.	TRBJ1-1	TGTGCCAGCAGCTCTTTCAGGGGACTTGAAGCTTTCTTT	CASSSFRGLEAFF
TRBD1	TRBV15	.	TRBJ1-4	TGTGCCACCAGCAGTGAGACAGGGCAGGATGAAAAACTGTTTTTT	CATSSETGQDEKLFF
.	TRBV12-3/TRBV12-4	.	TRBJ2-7	TGTGCCAGCACCCCGGGACTCTCCCCCTACGAGCAGTACTTC	CASTPGLSPYEQYF
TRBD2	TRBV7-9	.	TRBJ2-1	TGTGCCAGCAGCCTTGCGACTAGCGGGGGGGCCCCCTACAGTGAGCAGTTCTTC	CASSLATSGGAPYSEQFF
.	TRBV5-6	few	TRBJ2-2	TGTGCCAGCAGCTTGTATCTGGGGGCCTGGGAGCTGTTTTTT	CASSLYLGAWELFF
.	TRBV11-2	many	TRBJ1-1	TGTGCCAGCAGCTTAGCCCCGGACACTGAATACACTGAAGCTTTCTTT	CASSLAPDTEYTEAFF
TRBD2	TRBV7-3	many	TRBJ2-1	TGTGCCAGCAGCTTAAGCGGGGGGGCTTCCTACAATGAGCAGTTCTTC	CASSLSGGASYNEQFF
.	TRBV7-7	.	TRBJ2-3	TGTGCTAGCAGCTTAGGGTCGGGACCAGATACGCAGTATTTT	CASSLGSGPDTQYF
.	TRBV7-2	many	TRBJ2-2	TGTGCCAGCAGCTTAGTGCAGAGTCGGGAGCTGTTTTTT	CASSLVQSRELFF
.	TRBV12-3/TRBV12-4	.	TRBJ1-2	TGTGCCAGCAGTTTCGGATCAGGTGGCAGGGGAGAGGATGGCTACACCTTC	CASSFGSGGRGEDGYTF
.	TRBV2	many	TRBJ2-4	TGTGCCAGCAGCACCGGGCCGAGGGGGAAAGCCAAAAACATTCAGTACTTC	CASSTGPRGKAKNIQYF
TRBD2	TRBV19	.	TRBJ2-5	TGTGCCAGTAGTCCCCTCGGACGGGGAGGGGAGACCCAGTACTTC	CASSPLGRGGETQYF
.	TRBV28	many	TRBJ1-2	TGTGCCAGCAGTCCCTCCTTGCGGAATTATGGCTACACCTTC	CASSPSLRNYGYTF
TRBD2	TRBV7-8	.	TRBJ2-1	TGTGCCAGCAGCAAGCCCCGCAGCCTAGCGGGGGTAAACAATGAGCAGTTCTTC	CASSKPRSLAGVNNEQFF
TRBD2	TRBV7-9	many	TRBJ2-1	TGTGCCAGCAGCCCACGGGGGGGCGGTACCTACAATGAGCAGTTCTTC	CASSPRGGGTYNEQFF